A selection of T cell receptor beta chains follows, all from one sample in a study of TIL therapy for anti-PD-1-resistant metastatic lung cancer. The repertoire was sequenced with immunoSEQ multiplex PCR; TCRdb's copy has only in-frame clones and lacks some. The table includes tens of thousands of clones, 70% to 85% detected once. Sequencing was performed on blood, taken at baseline. These receptors were obtained from a woman aged 30 to 85 with non-small cell lung cancer. Both conserved end residues are part of each CDR3. D genes are given only for firm matches. Clone size, where shown, is once, few, many, or a class for clones that have expanded.

>-|TRBV7-9|TRBJ1-3|-
TGTGCCAGCAGCTTAATTTTGGTTGCGGACACCATATATTTT
CASSLILVADTIYF
>TRBD1|TRBV5-4|TRBJ1-1|-
TGTGCCAGCAGCTACCCGACAGGGGGCGGGGTAGCTGAAGCTTTCTTT
CASSYPTGGGVAEAFF
>-|TRBV2|TRBJ2-7|few
TGTGCCAGCAGTGAGGGGTTTGGGGAGCAGTACTTC
CASSEGFGEQYF
>-|TRBV5-4|TRBJ2-5|-
TGTGCCAGCAGCTTGGCATTGAGTGGGGGAGAGACCCAGTACTTC
CASSLALSGGETQYF
>TRBD1|TRBV7-2|TRBJ1-6|few
TGTGCCAGCAGCCGGGACAGGCTGGATTCACCCCTCCACTTT
CASSRDRLDSPLHF
>-|TRBV5-1|TRBJ2-7|once
TGCGCCAGCAGGAGCGACTCCTACGAGCAGTACTTC
CASRSDSYEQYF
>TRBD1|TRBV30|TRBJ2-7|-
TGTGCCTGGAGTGCACGGGACAGGGCTACCTACGAGCAGTACTTC
CAWSARDRATYEQYF
>-|TRBV2|TRBJ2-1|-
TGTGCCAGCAGTGTGGCGGGGTACAATGAGCAGTTCTTC
CASSVAGYNEQFF
>-|TRBV4-2|TRBJ1-1|-
TGTGCCAGCAGCCAAGAAAGGTTGGACACTGAAGCTTTCTTT
CASSQERLDTEAFF
>TRBD2|TRBV19|TRBJ2-1|-
TGTGCCAGTAGTCCCACCCTTAGCGGGAGGCCCTCTTACAATGAGCAGTTCTTC
CASSPTLSGRPSYNEQFF
>TRBD1|TRBV7-6|TRBJ1-1|-
TGTGCCAGCAGCTTAGAAGTGGACAGGGGGCCGGCTTTCTTT
CASSLEVDRGPAFF
>TRBD2|TRBV4-3|TRBJ2-7|-
TGCGCCAGCAGCCAAGGACTAGCGGGGGGGCTGTACGAGCAGTACTTC
CASSQGLAGGLYEQYF
>TRBD1|TRBV5-1|TRBJ1-5|-
TGCGCCAGCAGCCCCGCGGGACAGGGGAATCAGCCCCAGCATTTT
CASSPAGQGNQPQHF
>-|TRBV5-1|TRBJ2-1|-
TGCGCCAGCAGTGTGGGTTACAATGAGCAGTTCTTC
CASSVGYNEQFF
>-|TRBV19|TRBJ2-3|-
TGTGCCAGTAGTATACTGATGGGGACTAGCACAGATACGCAGTATTTT
CASSILMGTSTDTQYF
>-|TRBV28|TRBJ2-3|-
TGTGCCAGCAGCCCCAACTCGTTGGGGGGCAAGGATACGCAGTATTTT
CASSPNSLGGKDTQYF
>TRBD1|TRBV2|TRBJ1-6|few
TGTGCCAGCAGCCACAGGGGACCAGGCTCACCCCTCCACTTT
CASSHRGPGSPLHF
>TRBD1|TRBV2|TRBJ2-2|-
TGTGCCAGCAAGGGACAGGGTGCTACCGGGGAGCTGTTTTTT
CASKGQGATGELFF
>-|TRBV11-2|TRBJ1-1|-
TGTGCCAGCAGCCTCGATCCGGGAAACACTGAAGCTTTCTTT
CASSLDPGNTEAFF
>-|TRBV6-5|TRBJ2-2|-
TGTGCCAGCAGTCCCGTTTTGGGCGGGGAGCTGTTTTTT
CASSPVLGGELFF
>-|TRBV21-1|TRBJ2-1|-
TGTGCCAGCAGCAAAGCGCTTTTGGGACTACCACGAAACTACAATGAGCAGTTCTTC
CASSKALLGLPRNYNEQFF
>TRBD1|TRBV6-5|TRBJ1-4|-
TGTGCCAGCAGCAGGGGGGCAGCTAATGAAAAACTGTTTTTT
CASSRGAANEKLFF
>-|TRBV9|TRBJ2-3|-
TGTGCCAGCAGCGTAGGGCTAGGAGATACGCAGTATTTT
CASSVGLGDTQYF
>TRBD1|TRBV28|TRBJ2-7|-
TGTGCCAGCAGTTTCCAGACGACAGGGGGCTTCAACGAGCAGTACTTC
CASSFQTTGGFNEQYF
>TRBD1|TRBV7-2|TRBJ1-3|-
TGTGCCAGCAGCTCGAAAGTGGGACAGCCTGGAAACACCATATATTTT
CASSSKVGQPGNTIYF
>-|TRBV7-2|TRBJ2-7|-
TGTGCCAGCAGCTTACTGCACCGAAGTGGGCAGAGCGGGCGCTACGAGCAGTACTTC
CASSLLHRSGQSGRYEQYF
>-|TRBV6-4|TRBJ1-6|few
TGTGCCAGCAGTGGACAGGAGAATTCACCCCTCCACTTT
CASSGQENSPLHF
>TRBD1|TRBV7-2|TRBJ2-5|once
TGTGCCAGCAGCTTAGGGGACAGGGACCAAGAGACCCAGTACTTC
CASSLGDRDQETQYF
>-|TRBV7-3|TRBJ1-5|-
TGTGCCAGCAGCTTAAGGGTGGATCAGCCCCAGCATTTT
CASSLRVDQPQHF
>TRBD2|TRBV11-2|TRBJ2-1|medium-sized
TGTGCCAGCAGCTTAGGGGGTCGGGAGGCCTACAATGAGCAGTTCTTC
CASSLGGREAYNEQFF
>TRBD1|TRBV10-3|TRBJ1-2|-
TGTGCCATCAGTGATTCCGACAGGGGTTATGGCTACACCTTC
CAISDSDRGYGYTF
>TRBD1|TRBV6-5|TRBJ2-7|-
TGTGCCAGCAGCCGGGACAGAGACTCCTACGAGCAGTACTTC
CASSRDRDSYEQYF
>TRBD2|TRBV7-8|TRBJ2-7|-
TGTGCCAGCAGCCCATACTCGACCGGGACTAGCGGCACTTGGGAGCAGTACTTC
CASSPYSTGTSGTWEQYF
>-|TRBV7-2|TRBJ2-5|-
TGTGCCAGCAGCTTGGACATGGTGGGAGAGACCCAGTACTTC
CASSLDMVGETQYF
>TRBD1|TRBV28|TRBJ2-7|-
TGTGCCAGCAGCCCCCTCGGGGACAGGGGGTACGAGCAGTACTTC
CASSPLGDRGYEQYF